This is a list of T cell receptor beta chains from one sample in a study of T cells after yellow fever vaccination. TCRdb re-called the 5' RACE reads through MiXCR, storing one row per CDR3 protein. The sample includes hundreds of thousands of distinct CDR3 sequences, around 13% of them seen just once. The starting material was CD4+ T cells sorted from PBMCs, obtained 15 days after the yellow fever booster vaccination. All receptors derive from a man aged 18 to 35 who received the YFV17D yellow fever vaccine. Each CDR3 is given with its conserved first and last residue. D genes are given only for firm matches. Where a row states a size, it is once, few, many or the class of an expanded clone; other rows omit it.

>TRBD2|TRBJ2-5|TRBV4-1|NA
TGCGCCAGCAGCCAAGCTAATACGGGGGGCCAAGAGACCCAGTACTTC
CASSQANTGGQETQYF
>NA|TRBJ1-1|TRBV29-1|NA
TGCAGCGTGGCCCGTATTATAGGGAACACTGAAGCTTTCTTT
CSVARIIGNTEAFF
>NA|TRBJ2-2|TRBV7-9|many
TGTGCCAGCAGCTTAAGGGGGGACACCGGGGAGCTGTTTTTT
CASSLRGDTGELFF
>NA|TRBJ2-3|TRBV12-3/TRBV12-4|few
TGTGCCAGCACCCGAAGTACGGTTACAGATACGCAGTATTTT
CASTRSTVTDTQYF
>NA|TRBJ2-2|TRBV7-9|many
TGTGCCAGCAGCTACCCCATAAGGGGCAGGGACACCGGGGAGCTGTTTTTT
CASSYPIRGRDTGELFF
>TRBD1|TRBJ1-1|TRBV5-1|NA
TGCGCCAGCAGCTTCGGGACAGGGGAGGGAGAAGCTTTCTTT
CASSFGTGEGEAFF
>NA|TRBJ1-5|TRBV4-2|NA
TGTGCCAGCAGCCAAGCCGCCTCTGAGCCCCAGCATTTT
CASSQAASEPQHF
>TRBD2|TRBJ2-5|TRBV12-3/TRBV12-4|NA
TGTGCCAGCAGTTTTTTAGCGGGGGTTGAGACCCAGTACTTC
CASSFLAGVETQYF
>TRBD2|TRBJ2-1|TRBV9|few
TGTGCCAGCAGCGTAGAGGGGACAGTACGGGCGGTATTAGCGGGGGTCGATGAGCAGTTCTTC
CASSVEGTVRAVLAGVDEQFF
>NA|TRBJ1-2|TRBV9|few
TGTGCCAGCAGCCATGACAGTCGATCTAACTATGGCTACACCTTC
CASSHDSRSNYGYTF
>NA|TRBJ1-5|TRBV4-2|few
TGTGCCAGCAGCCAAGAGACGGCGGCAGCTTATCAGCCCCAGCATTTT
CASSQETAAAYQPQHF
>NA|TRBJ2-1|TRBV5-4|few
TGTGCCAGCAGCTTCCTCATCAACTTCCAGGAGGAGCAGTTCTTC
CASSFLINFQEEQFF
>NA|TRBJ2-5|TRBV7-9|many
TGTGCCAGCAGCTTATTGTCTCATCCGGGAGAGACCCAGTACTTC
CASSLLSHPGETQYF
>TRBD1|TRBJ2-3|TRBV4-1|few
TGCGCCAGCAGCAGGGGACAGGCGTACACAGATACGCAGTATTTT
CASSRGQAYTDTQYF
>TRBD1|TRBJ1-1|TRBV5-1|NA
TGCGCCAGCAGCTTTATGACAGGGGGCGCGGACACTGAAGCTTTCTTT
CASSFMTGGADTEAFF
>TRBD2|TRBJ2-1|TRBV20-1|NA
TGCTGTGCTAGGCGGGTTAGCGGGAGCTACAATGAGCAGTTCTTC
CCARRVSGSYNEQFF
>TRBD2|TRBJ2-5|TRBV7-8|NA
TGTGCCAGCAGCTTACTCCCTAGCGGGGGGAGGGAGACCCAGTACTTC
CASSLLPSGGRETQYF